These T cell receptor beta chains were read from a single sample in a study of T cells in Graves' hyperthyroidism and ophthalmopathy. Each CDR3 protein gets one entry after TCRdb re-called the multiplex PCR reads with MiXCR. The sample lists around 380,000 distinct CDR3 sequences, 13% occurring once. The sequenced material came from blood. These receptor sequences come from a man under 40 with Graves' hyperthyroidism that later progressed to Graves' ophthalmopathy. The CDR3 runs from the conserved cysteine through the conserved F or W. Fields, in order: V gene, D gene, J gene, clone size, CDR3 protein, CDR3 DNA. A D gene is named only where the DNA matches it firmly. The size entry is marked missing in some rows and otherwise reads once, few, many or a size class.

TRBV20-1	TRBD1	TRBJ1-1	.	CSATPGGYTEAFF	TGCAGTGCCACCCCAGGGGGCTACACTGAAGCTTTCTTT
TRBV19	.	TRBJ2-1	.	CASSFLRTASSYNEQFF	TGTGCCAGTAGTTTCTTAAGGACGGCGAGCTCCTACAATGAGCAGTTCTTC
TRBV13	TRBD2	TRBJ2-3	.	CASSPWTSGGLPSTDTQYF	TGTGCCAGCAGCCCTTGGACTAGCGGGGGGCTACCTAGCACAGATACGCAGTATTTT
TRBV2	TRBD1	TRBJ2-5	many	CASSGRDSLQETQYF	TGTGCCAGCAGTGGAAGGGACAGCTTACAAGAGACCCAGTACTTC
TRBV9	.	TRBJ2-3	few	CASSVGGVPSTDTQYF	TGTGCCAGCAGCGTAGGGGGGGTCCCTAGCACAGATACGCAGTATTTT
TRBV12-3/TRBV12-4	.	TRBJ2-2	many	CASSLVGMNTGELFF	TGTGCCAGCAGTTTAGTCGGGATGAACACCGGGGAGCTGTTTTTT
TRBV11-2	TRBD1	TRBJ1-1	few	CASTRGQGGWGTEAFF	TGTGCCAGCACCAGAGGACAGGGGGGGTGGGGCACTGAAGCTTTCTTT
TRBV28	.	TRBJ1-5	.	CAAGAQPQHF	TGTGCCGCAGGGGCCCAGCCCCAGCATTTT
TRBV6-2/TRBV6-3	.	TRBJ2-6	few	CASSYGANVLTF	TGTGCCAGCAGTTATGGGGCCAACGTCCTGACTTTC
TRBV12-5	.	TRBJ2-6	.	CASGWGRSGANVLTF	TGTGCTAGTGGTTGGGGACGCTCTGGGGCCAACGTCCTGACTTTC
TRBV12-3/TRBV12-4	.	TRBJ2-5	many	CASSPKGPLKWETQYF	TGTGCCAGCAGCCCAAAAGGTCCTCTTAAGTGGGAGACCCAGTACTTC
TRBV7-2	TRBD1	TRBJ2-7	few	CASSWGQAREQYF	TGTGCCAGCAGCTGGGGACAGGCTCGAGAGCAGTACTTC
TRBV3-1	.	TRBJ1-5	many	CASSSNNQPQHF	TGTGCCAGCAGCTCTAACAATCAGCCCCAGCATTTT
TRBV6-1	.	TRBJ2-3	.	CASSRHRGNTDTQYF	TGTGCCAGCAGTCGCCACCGGGGGAACACAGATACGCAGTATTTT
TRBV12-3/TRBV12-4	TRBD1	TRBJ2-7	many	CASRPQGTYEQYF	TGTGCCAGCAGGCCACAGGGGACCTACGAGCAGTACTTC
TRBV11-3	.	TRBJ2-7	many	CASSLGAIEQYF	TGTGCCAGCAGCTTAGGGGCTATCGAGCAGTACTTC
TRBV11-1	.	TRBJ1-6	.	CASSFLIGSPLHF	TGTGCCAGCAGCTTTTTAATAGGTTCACCCCTCCACTTT
TRBV6-1	.	TRBJ1-5	.	CASSEALSGQPQHF	TGTGCCAGCAGTGAAGCGCTCTCTGGGCAGCCCCAGCATTTT
TRBV10-3	.	TRBJ2-7	.	CAISDASIRGYEQYF	TGTGCCATCAGTGACGCGAGCATCCGCGGTTACGAGCAGTACTTC
TRBV7-8	.	TRBJ1-5	.	CASSLVGHHYSNQPQHF	TGTGCCAGCAGCTTAGTAGGTCACCACTATAGCAATCAGCCCCAGCATTTT
TRBV20-1	.	TRBJ2-3	many	CSARGLTSTDTQYF	TGCAGTGCTAGGGGACTGACTAGCACAGATACGCAGTATTTT
TRBV3-1	.	TRBJ2-5	.	CASSPSEGTRTQYF	TGTGCCAGCAGCCCTTCGGAGGGCACCAGGACCCAGTACTTC
TRBV24-1	TRBD1	TRBJ1-2	many	CATSESTGPGYGYTF	TGTGCCACCAGTGAGTCGACAGGGCCCGGCTATGGCTACACCTTC
TRBV4-1	.	TRBJ1-6	.	CASSQTTPYNSPLHF	TGCGCCAGCAGCCAAACTACACCCTATAATTCACCCCTCCACTTT
TRBV12-3/TRBV12-4	TRBD1	TRBJ1-6	many	CASSLETGPLHF	TGTGCCAGCAGTTTAGAGACAGGGCCTCTCCACTTT
TRBV28	.	TRBJ2-1	many	CASSWGYNEQFF	TGTGCCAGCAGTTGGGGCTACAATGAGCAGTTCTTC
TRBV7-9	.	TRBJ2-2	.	CASSLVLSTGELFF	TGTGCCAGCAGCCTAGTATTGTCCACCGGGGAGCTGTTTTTT
TRBV28	.	TRBJ2-5	many	CASSLLEEETQYF	TGTGCCAGCAGTTTATTGGAGGAAGAGACCCAGTACTTC
TRBV11-1	TRBD1	TRBJ1-3	many	CASSVDRGRGNTIYF	TGTGCCAGCAGCGTCGACAGGGGACGCGGAAACACCATATATTTT
TRBV30	TRBD2	TRBJ2-7	.	CAWSWGGGEQYF	TGTGCCTGGAGCTGGGGGGGTGGGGAGCAGTACTTC